The 12 T cell receptor beta chains presented below share a single source sample, sequenced in a study of CD8 T cells in ankylosing spondylitis (dated by TCRdb to the late 2010s). The protocol used for the library was 5' RACE. Sequencing was carried out with an Illumina MiSeq. TCRdb reprocessed the public reads (quality trimming at Q25 with fastp, clone calling with MiXCR) and kept in-frame beta chains. Rows with a matching CDR3 protein are joined into one entry that keeps the most common DNA and genes. Counted in this sample were 27,000 or so distinct CDR3 sequences; 7.9% of them appeared once. Clones ranked in the top ten supply more than 25% of the sample. Sequenced input: blood. The receptors derive from a male donor with ankylosing spondylitis or in good health (not recorded which).

This chain uses TRBV29-1 with TRBJ2-5, with D possibly being TRBD1 (8 bases). The CDR3 has 13 residues. V was cut by 6 bases and J by 6 bases, with 17 bases left in between. Germline CDR1 reads SQVTM; CDR2 reads ANQGSEA. DNA of the CDR3: TGCAGCGTCGGGAGGACAGGGACCCAGACCCAGTACTTC. Translating it yields CSVGRTGTQTQYF.

This clonotype was detected a few times. V and J are TRBV6-6 and TRBJ2-2; 7 bases fit TRBD2. Germline CDR1 MNHNY, CDR2 SVGAGI (reference sequence). With V trimmed by 5 bases and J by 6 bases, 6 bases remained unmatched. The CDR3 extends over 14 amino acids. The CDR3, as DNA: TGTGCCAGCAGTGGGCCAGGGAGGGCCGGGGAGCTGTTTTTT. Amino acids: CASSGPGRAGELFF.

This clonotype was picked up a small number of times. This chain links TRBV2 with TRBJ2-1, with 7 bases lining up with TRBD2. The trim removed 8 bases at V and 7 bases at J, leaving 14 bases unmatched. Germline loops: CDR1 SNHLY, CDR2 FYNNEI. The CDR3 has 15 residues. CDR3 coding DNA: TGTGCCAGCGCGGGCCTGGGAGGGCCGGTGAATGAGCAGTTCTTC. The encoded protein is CASAGLGGPVNEQFF.

The rearrangement joins TRBV15 to TRBJ2-1; 7 bases align to TRBD1. The CDR3 has 14 amino acids. CDR1 and CDR2 (germline): LNHNV, YYDKDF (reference sequence). Germline trimming cut 0 bases from V and 7 bases from J; bases unmatched to any gene: 3. The CDR3 here is CATSRDTGVNEQFF. The CDR3 bases are TGTGCCACCAGCAGAGATACAGGGGTAAATGAGCAGTTCTTC.

This clonotype was recorded many times. V gene TRBV20-1 combines with J gene TRBJ1-4, with unresolved D. With 4 bases removed from V and 0 bases from J, the gap between germline ends came to 12 bases. CDR1 is DFQATT and CDR2 is SNEGSKA in the germline V gene (reference sequence). The CDR3 length is 15 residues. CDR3 bases: TGCAGTGCTATTACTGGGTTCGCAACTAATGAAAAACTGTTTTTT. This translates into CSAITGFATNEKLFF.

CDR3 protein: CASSLGLGGNQPQHF. CDR3 nucleotides: TGTGCCAGCAGTTTAGGGTTGGGCGGCAATCAGCCCCAGCATTTT. The gene calls are TRBV27 and TRBJ1-5, with D hard to call. Trimming shortened V by 2 bases and J by 2 bases, and 10 bases separated the two germline ends. CDR3 length equals 15 residues. Germline CDR1 is MNHEY and CDR2 is SMNVEV (reference sequence).

The V call is TRBV6-2 or TRBV6-3, the J call TRBJ2-2; unclear D gene. The CDR3 loop spans 15 amino acids. V lost 8 bases and J 4 bases, leaving 17 bases between the germline ends. Germline V lookup: CDR1 MNHEY, CDR2 SVGEGT. The CDR3 nucleotides read TGTGCCAGCCGTCCGATCCCTGCGTCCACCGGGGAGCTGTTTTTT. This translates into CASRPIPASTGELFF.

This clonotype was counted a single time. V and J are TRBV5-6 and TRBJ2-2; TRBD1 or TRBD2 may be the D gene (5 bases each). The V end lost 4 bases, the J end lost 4 bases, and 11 bases lay between the germline ends. From germline, CDR1 is SGHDT and CDR2 YYEEEE. The CDR3 length is 14 residues. CDR3 region: CASSLPGRTGELFF. The CDR3 DNA reads as TGTGCCAGCAGCCTACCGGGGCGCACCGGGGAGCTGTTTTTT.

In this sample, this clonotype turned up a few times. V is TRBV11-2 and J is TRBJ1-1; D unresolved. The CDR3 has 16 residues. Trimming took off 2 bases at V and 3 bases at J, with 16 bases between the two ends. From germline, CDR1 is SGHAT and CDR2 FQNNGV. The CDR3 region is CASSLKDYGRDTEAFF. The CDR3 nucleotides read TGTGCCAGCAGCTTAAAGGATTATGGAAGGGACACTGAAGCTTTCTTT.

The chain uses TRBV5-1 and TRBJ1-1; D uncertain. V lost 4 bases to trimming and J lost 1 base, with 2 bases between them. Looked up from germline, CDR1 is SGHRS and CDR2 is YFSETQ. There are 11 residues in the CDR3. The DNA for the CDR3 is TGCGCCAGCAGCGGGAACACTGAAGCTTTCTTT. This sequence encodes CASSGNTEAFF. Full variable domain (remainder filled in from reference TRBV5-1 and TRBJ1-1): KAGVTQTPRYLIKTRGQQVTLSCSPISGHRSVSWYQQTPGQGLQFLFEYFSETQRNKGNFPGRFSGRQFSNSRSEMNVSTLELGDSALYLCASSGNTEAFFGQGTRLTVV.

This clonotype was counted at least ten times. Sequence at one end of the junction differs from germline and may be a read error. This rearrangement joins TRBV20-1 to TRBJ2-3; D perhaps matches TRBD2 (5 bases). The V gene's germline CDR1 is DFQATT and CDR2 SNEGSKA (reference sequence). The CDR3 loop spans 13 amino acids. CDR3 protein: CSARDVRGTDGYF. In DNA, the CDR3 is TGCAGTGCAAGAGACGTACGGGGAACCGACGGGTATTTT.

The chain is built from TRBV29-1 and TRBJ2-1; D gene ambiguous. CDR1 and CDR2 (germline): SQVTM, ANQGSEA. The V end was cut by 7 bases, the J end by 4 bases, with 11 bases between. CDR3 length: 12 residues. CDR3 residues: CSADQRYNEQFF. The CDR3 DNA is TGCAGCGCCGACCAGCGTTACAATGAGCAGTTCTTC.